Given below is one TCR beta chain in context. The sample is drawn from a study of blood T cell repertoires in COVID-19. Study overall: PBMCs, B-cell-depleted T cells, or T cells were the source of the cDNA or gDNA that made up the material.

In the source study's methods: How many nucleated cells were present was estimated from reference gene primer amplification. The repertoire was sequenced with immunoSEQ multiplex PCR; TCRdb's copy has only in-frame clones and lacks some. V and J calls and clone size are those listed in that table; D and trimming were worked out from the DNA. The sample comprises around 220,000 clones, 75% to 85% of which are singletons, and over 7% rests with the top ten. All enrollees were roughly 18 to 89 years old and from approximately 25 US areas. Material for sequencing was PBMCs or T cells enriched from blood (not recorded which). The receptor was isolated from a woman aged 40 to 49 with acute COVID-19.

CDR3 nucleotide sequence: TGTGCCAGCAGCTTCACGACAGGGACCTTGAACACTGAAGCTTTCTTT. Translated: CASSFTTGTLNTEAFF. The rearrangement links TRBV9 to TRBJ1-1, with 7 positions matching TRBD1. This CDR3 region has 16 residues. Germline assignment: CDR1 SGDLS and CDR2 YYNGEE. Germline trimming cut 4 bases from V and 0 bases from J; bases unmatched to any gene: 9.